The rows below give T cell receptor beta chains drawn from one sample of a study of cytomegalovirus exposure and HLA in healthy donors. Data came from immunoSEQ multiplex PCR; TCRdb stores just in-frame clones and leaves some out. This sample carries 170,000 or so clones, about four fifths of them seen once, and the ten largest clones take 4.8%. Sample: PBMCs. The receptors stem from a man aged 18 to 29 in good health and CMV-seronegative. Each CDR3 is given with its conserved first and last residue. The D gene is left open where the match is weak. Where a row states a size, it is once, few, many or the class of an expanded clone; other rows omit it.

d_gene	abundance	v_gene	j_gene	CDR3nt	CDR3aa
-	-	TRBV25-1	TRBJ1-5	TGTGCCAGCAGTGAAGCGGGCGGTAGCAATCAGCCCCAGCATTTT	CASSEAGGSNQPQHF
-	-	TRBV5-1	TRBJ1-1	TGCGCCAGCAGCTTCTCCGCGACTTCCACTGAAGCTTTCTTT	CASSFSATSTEAFF
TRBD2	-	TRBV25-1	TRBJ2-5	TGTGCCAGCAGTGATACGTTAGCGGGGGGGCAAGAGACCCAGTACTTC	CASSDTLAGGQETQYF
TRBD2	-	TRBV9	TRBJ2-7	TGTGCCAGCAGCGTCGGGACTAGCGGGAGTTCGAACGAGCAGTACTTC	CASSVGTSGSSNEQYF
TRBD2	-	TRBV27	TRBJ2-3	TGTGCCAGCAGTCCCGTGGCGGGAGTGTTCACAGATACGCAGTATTTT	CASSPVAGVFTDTQYF
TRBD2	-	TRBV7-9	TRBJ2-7	TGTTCCAGCAGCCCCGCGGGAGGGATCCGCGAGCAGTACTTC	CSSSPAGGIREQYF
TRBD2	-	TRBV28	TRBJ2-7	TGTGCCAGCAGGATGAGCGGGAGTTATCACGAGCAGTACTTC	CASRMSGSYHEQYF
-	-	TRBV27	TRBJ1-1	TGTGCCAGCAGTTATGGGGCAGAAGCTTTCTTT	CASSYGAEAFF
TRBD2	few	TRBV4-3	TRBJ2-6	TGCGCCAGCAGCCCTTGGCGAGCGGGAGGCGGGGCCAACGTCCTGACTTTC	CASSPWRAGGGANVLTF
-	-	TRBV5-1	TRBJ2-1	TGCGCCAGCAGCTTATTAGCGAGCTCCTACAATGAGCAGTTCTTC	CASSLLASSYNEQFF